This T cell receptor beta chain was observed in a study of blood T cell repertoires in COVID-19. Study at large: Samples of COVID-19 (acute and convalescent) were obtained from the United States, Italy and Spain. T cells, B-cell-depleted T cells, or PBMCs provided the cDNA or gDNA that served as material.

This CDR3 region has 22 residues. V was shortened by 0 bases and J by 6 bases, with 33 bases between the two germline ends. Germline lookup yields CDR1 SGHDN and CDR2 FVKESK. Original methodology: Estimates of nucleated cell counts were drawn from the amplification of reference gene primers. Generated by immunoSEQ multiplex PCR, the TCRdb table keeps only in-frame clones and is missing some. From that table come the V and J calls and clone size; the DNA was used to work out D and trimming. This sample has fewer than 85,000 clones, with almost 85% found just once. The chain recombines TRBV14 with TRBJ1-5; D is unclear. Input material: peripheral blood. This receptor was taken from a human donor in a cohort sampled during active COVID-19. CDR3 sequence (DNA): TGTGCCAGCAGCCAAGAAGGGATGGAGGCAGCTAAGGCCCTTGGGGTGGGTCAGCCCCAGCATTTT. It yields the protein CASSQEGMEAAKALGVGQPQHF.